The rows below give T cell receptor beta chains drawn from one sample of a study of vaccination and CD4 T cells after COVID-19. MiXCR was run by TCRdb on the PCR reads, yielding one entry per CDR3 protein. The data hold 5,500 to 7,500 distinct CDR3 sequences, with more than 50% observed a single time. Which antigens these TCRs recognize remains unknown. Sequenced sample: CD4+ T cells from blood, cultured in vitro. These receptors all come from a human donor who had recovered from COVID-19. The CDR3 runs from the conserved cysteine through the conserved F or W. A D gene is named only where the DNA matches it firmly. A clone size is listed for some rows: how often the clone was seen (once, few, many), or a class if it is expanded.

d_call	j_call	clone_size	v_call	cdr3_length	cdr3_nt	cdr3_aa
-	TRBJ2-3	-	TRBV20-1	17	TGCAGTGCCCCCCGGGGGAGGGGGGACTTACTCACAGATACGCAGTATTTT	CSAPRGRGDLLTDTQYF
-	TRBJ2-3	-	TRBV27	16	TGTGCCAGCAGAACCCTGTTAGAGGGGGGTACAGATACGCAGTATTTT	CASRTLLEGGTDTQYF
TRBD2	TRBJ2-3	-	TRBV2	17	TGTGCCAGCAGTGCCGGGCTCTATAGCGGGGAGGAAGATACGCAGTATTTT	CASSAGLYSGEEDTQYF
TRBD2	TRBJ2-7	-	TRBV27	14	TGTGCCAGCAGTTTCCGGGAGGGCGTCGGGGAGCAGTACTTC	CASSFREGVGEQYF
-	TRBJ1-1	-	TRBV24-1	14	TGTGCCACCGCCGAGGGGGGTGAGGATACTGAAGCTTTCTTT	CATAEGGEDTEAFF
-	TRBJ1-5	large	TRBV7-2	14	TGTGCCAGCAGCGCGGGGGGGGGCAATCAGCCCCAGCATTTT	CASSAGGGNQPQHF
-	TRBJ2-1	-	TRBV6-4	14	TGTGCCAGCAGAAAGGGAGACAGGAGCAATGAGCAGTTCTTC	CASRKGDRSNEQFF
TRBD1	TRBJ2-1	once	TRBV11-3	15	TGTGCCAGCAGCTTAGGACAGGGCCAGGACAATGAGCAGTTCTTC	CASSLGQGQDNEQFF
TRBD1	TRBJ1-2	few	TRBV27	9	TGTGCCAGAAGAAGACAGGGCGCCTTC	CARRRQGAF
TRBD1	TRBJ2-5	few	TRBV6-1	14	TGTGCCAGCAGTGATGGGACAGGGGAGGAGACCCAGTACTTC	CASSDGTGEETQYF
TRBD2	TRBJ2-1	-	TRBV15	19	TGTGCCACCAGCAGAGAGGAGGGAACCACTGGGACTAGCCTCAATGAGCAGTTCTTC	CATSREEGTTGTSLNEQFF
TRBD1	TRBJ2-5	-	TRBV10-1	15	TGCGCCAGCAGTGACCCCGGGACAGGGGGAGAGACCCAGTACTTC	CASSDPGTGGETQYF
-	TRBJ1-1	few	TRBV5-1	16	TGCGCCAGCAACCCAACTCACAGGGTCCCGGACACTGAAGCTTTCTTT	CASNPTHRVPDTEAFF
TRBD1	TRBJ1-6	-	TRBV4-1	18	TGCGCCAGCAGCCTATACGGACAGGGCAGCTCCTATAATTCACCCCTCCACTTT	CASSLYGQGSSYNSPLHF
-	TRBJ1-1	-	TRBV12-3/TRBV12-4	13	TGTGCCAGCAGGGCAGGGAGTAGGACTGAAGCTTTCTTT	CASRAGSRTEAFF
-	TRBJ2-2	-	TRBV20-1	14	TGCAGTGCCCGTCTGGCGGGATACACCGGGGAGCTGTTTTTT	CSARLAGYTGELFF
TRBD1	TRBJ1-1	-	TRBV10-3	14	TGTGCCATCAGGGGGGGACAGGGGAACACTGAAGCTTTCTTT	CAIRGGQGNTEAFF
TRBD2	TRBJ2-2	-	TRBV5-4	16	TGTGCCAGCAGCCCGGGACTAGCGGCCACCACCGGGGAGCTGTTTTTT	CASSPGLAATTGELFF
-	TRBJ1-5	few	TRBV15	16	TGTGCCACCAGCAGAGAAAATCAAGCGGGAGGGCAGCCCCAGCATTTT	CATSRENQAGGQPQHF
TRBD2	TRBJ2-7	-	TRBV5-1	17	TGCGCCAGCAGCTTGGGGCCGCGGGCCCAGCGGGAGTACGAGCAGTACTTC	CASSLGPRAQREYEQYF
TRBD2	TRBJ2-3	few	TRBV28	17	TGTGCCAGCAGGGGACTAGCGGGGCGCCCTGACACAGATACGCAGTATTTT	CASRGLAGRPDTDTQYF
TRBD1	TRBJ2-6	-	TRBV20-1	14	TGCAGTGCTCCTCAGGGGGACGGGGCCAACGTCCTGACTTTC	CSAPQGDGANVLTF
TRBD1	TRBJ2-2	-	TRBV18	16	TGTGCCAGCTCACCGAGGGGACAGGGAAGGATCGGGGAGCTGTTTTTT	CASSPRGQGRIGELFF
TRBD1	TRBJ2-1	-	TRBV7-2	13	TGTGCCAGCAGCTCGGACAGGGCAGGCGAGCAGTTCTTC	CASSSDRAGEQFF
TRBD1	TRBJ1-2	-	TRBV5-1	17	TGCGCCAGCAGCATCTCCGGGACAGGGGTTCTTGACTATGGCTACACCTTC	CASSISGTGVLDYGYTF
TRBD2	TRBJ2-2	-	TRBV15	19	TGTGCCACCAGCAGACCCGTCGGGACTAGCGGGGAGAACACTGGGGAGCTGTTTTTT	CATSRPVGTSGENTGELFF
-	TRBJ2-7	-	TRBV28	17	TGTGCCAGCAGTCAACTATTGGGGGGGCAGGGGATGGACGAGCAGTACTTC	CASSQLLGGQGMDEQYF
-	TRBJ2-7	-	TRBV7-2	16	TGTGCCAGCAGCTCTCAGGGAGTTATCTACTCCTACGAGCAGTACTTC	CASSSQGVIYSYEQYF
TRBD1	TRBJ1-1	once	TRBV19	15	TGTGCCAGTAGTACGGGACAGGACTATCCGGGTTGGGCTTTCTTT	CASSTGQDYPGWAFF
-	TRBJ2-2	-	TRBV7-9	14	TGTGCCAGCAGCTCCGGGACTTACACCGGGGAGCTGTTTTTT	CASSSGTYTGELFF
TRBD1	TRBJ2-4	few	TRBV20-1	13	TGCAGTGGGGAGGACAGGGAGAAAAACATTCAGTACTTC	CSGEDREKNIQYF
TRBD1	TRBJ1-2	few	TRBV10-3	13	TGTGCCATGACGCCGACAGGGAACTATGGCTACACCTTC	CAMTPTGNYGYTF
-	TRBJ2-7	once	TRBV4-2	13	TGTGCCAGCAGCCTAGAGGGGACTCGAGAGCAGTACTTC	CASSLEGTREQYF
-	TRBJ2-5	-	TRBV24-1	15	TGTGCCACCAGGGGTTTGGGACAAGACCAAGAGACCCAGTACTTC	CATRGLGQDQETQYF
TRBD1	TRBJ1-6	few	TRBV20-1	14	TGCAGTGCTAGAGAAGACAGGGGGGATTCACCCCTCCACTTT	CSAREDRGDSPLHF
-	TRBJ1-6	-	TRBV7-9	17	TGTGCCAGCAGCATGGGACTTAGAGCACCCTATAATTCACCCCTCCACTTT	CASSMGLRAPYNSPLHF
TRBD1	TRBJ1-1	-	TRBV12-3/TRBV12-4	13	TGTGCCAGCACTTACAGGGGGAACACTGAAGCTTTCTTT	CASTYRGNTEAFF
-	TRBJ2-7	-	TRBV11-3	17	TGTGCCAGCAGCTTAACCCTCCGGACAGCCAGCTCCTACGAGCAGTACTTC	CASSLTLRTASSYEQYF